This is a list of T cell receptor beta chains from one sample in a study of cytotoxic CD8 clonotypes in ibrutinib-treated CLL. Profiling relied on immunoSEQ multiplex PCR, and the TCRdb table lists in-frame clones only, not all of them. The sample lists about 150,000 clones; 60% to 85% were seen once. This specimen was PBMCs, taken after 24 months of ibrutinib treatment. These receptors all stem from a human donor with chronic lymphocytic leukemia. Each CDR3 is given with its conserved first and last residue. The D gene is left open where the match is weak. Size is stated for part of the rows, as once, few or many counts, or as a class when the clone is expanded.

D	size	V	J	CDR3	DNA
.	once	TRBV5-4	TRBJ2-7	CASSLVGVSGSYEQYF	TGTGCCAGCAGCTTGGTAGGGGTTAGCGGCTCCTACGAGCAGTACTTC
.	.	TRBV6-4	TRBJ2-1	CASSDKRGHEQFF	TGTGCCAGCAGTGATAAACGGGGGCATGAGCAGTTCTTC
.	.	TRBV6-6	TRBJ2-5	CASSSSGALETQYF	TGTGCCAGCAGTTCCTCGGGGGCGTTGGAGACCCAGTACTTC
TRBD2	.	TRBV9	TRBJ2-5	CASSVGLAEETQYF	TGTGCCAGCAGCGTAGGTCTAGCGGAAGAGACCCAGTACTTC
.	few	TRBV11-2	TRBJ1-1	CASSLTDRGMGAFF	TGTGCCAGCAGCTTAACAGATCGGGGAATGGGGGCTTTCTTT
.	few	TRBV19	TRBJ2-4	CASTPGGVRNIQYF	TGTGCCAGTACCCCTGGCGGGGTGCGGAACATTCAGTACTTC
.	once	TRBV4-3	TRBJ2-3	CASSQGLATYTDTQYF	TGCGCCAGCAGCCAAGGTCTGGCTACTTACACAGATACGCAGTATTTT
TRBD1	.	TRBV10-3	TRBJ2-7	CAISGTGGDEQYF	TGTGCCATCAGTGGGACAGGGGGCGACGAGCAGTACTTC
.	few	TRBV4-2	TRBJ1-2	CASSQVHPANYGYTF	TGTGCCAGCAGCCAAGTACACCCAGCTAACTATGGCTACACCTTC
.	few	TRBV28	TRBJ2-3	CASGGYTDTQYF	TGTGCCAGCGGGGGCTACACAGATACGCAGTATTTT
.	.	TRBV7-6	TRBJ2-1	CASSSRNEQFF	TGTGCCAGCAGCTCCCGCAATGAGCAGTTCTTC
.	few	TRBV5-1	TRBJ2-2	CASSLALGETGELFF	TGCGCCAGCAGCTTGGCGTTGGGGGAAACCGGGGAGCTGTTTTTT
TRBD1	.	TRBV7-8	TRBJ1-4	CASSPRDRVEKLFF	TGTGCCAGCAGCCCCCGGGACAGGGTAGAAAAACTGTTTTTT
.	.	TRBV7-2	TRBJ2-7	CASSTYYEQYF	TGTGCCAGCAGCACCTACTACGAGCAGTACTTC
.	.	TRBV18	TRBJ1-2	CASSPPGRSYEAYGYTF	TGTGCCAGCTCACCACCGGGGAGAAGTTACGAAGCCTATGGCTACACCTTC
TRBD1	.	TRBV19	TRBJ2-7	CASSRTGLSYEQYF	TGTGCCAGTAGCCGGACAGGGCTGTCCTACGAGCAGTACTTC
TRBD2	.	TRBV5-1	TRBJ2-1	CASSLVAGGGGNEQFF	TGCGCCAGCAGCTTGGTGGCGGGAGGGGGAGGCAATGAGCAGTTCTTC
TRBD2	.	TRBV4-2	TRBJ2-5	CASSPGASGEETQYF	TGTGCCAGCAGCCCGGGAGCTAGCGGCGAAGAGACCCAGTACTTC
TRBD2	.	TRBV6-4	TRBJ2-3	CASSRLAGSTDTQYF	TGTGCCAGCAGCAGACTAGCGGGGAGCACAGATACGCAGTATTTT
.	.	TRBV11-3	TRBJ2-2	CASSPGGGGELFF	TGTGCCAGCAGCCCAGGGGGGGGCGGGGAGCTGTTTTTT
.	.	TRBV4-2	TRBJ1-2	CASSQGDNYGYTF	TGTGCCAGCAGCCAGGGGGATAACTATGGCTACACCTTC
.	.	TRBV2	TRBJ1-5	CASSVASDQPQHF	TGTGCCAGCAGTGTCGCCAGCGATCAGCCCCAGCATTTT
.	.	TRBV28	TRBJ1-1	CASSLAGIPEAFF	TGTGCCAGCAGTTTGGCGGGGATCCCTGAAGCTTTCTTT
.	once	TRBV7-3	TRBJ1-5	CASSPRDRYQPQHF	TGTGCCAGCAGCCCCCGGGACCGGTATCAGCCCCAGCATTTT
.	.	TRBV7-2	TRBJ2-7	CASSLEVGATYEQYF	TGTGCCAGCAGCTTAGAGGTCGGGGCGACCTACGAGCAGTACTTC
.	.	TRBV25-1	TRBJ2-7	CASSGTLREQYF	TGTGCCAGCAGTGGGACCCTCCGCGAGCAGTACTTC
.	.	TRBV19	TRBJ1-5	CASSGRIDSNQPQHF	TGTGCCAGTAGTGGGCGAATTGATAGCAATCAGCCCCAGCATTTT